The 13 T cell receptor beta chains given below trace back to one sample, sequenced in a study of cytotoxic CD8 clonotypes in ibrutinib-treated CLL. TCRdb keeps only in-frame clones here, not all; method: immunoSEQ multiplex PCR. The table has fewer than 70,000 clones, more than 70% seen once. The sequencing used PBMCs, collected after 12 months of ibrutinib treatment. These receptors were collected from a human donor with chronic lymphocytic leukemia.

This sequence joins TRBV13 and TRBJ2-7, with 7 bases aligning to TRBD2. This CDR3 comprises 13 residues. In germline, CDR1 is PRHDT, CDR2 FYEKMQ (reference sequence). Trimming removed 1 base from V and 7 bases from J; junction bases left unmatched: 4. CDR3 residues: CASSLDFGGEQYF. CDR3 sequence (DNA): TGTGCCAGCAGCTTAGATTTCGGGGGGGAGCAGTACTTC.

This clone was counted only a few times. This chain connects TRBV5-1 to TRBJ1-2, with D uncertain. This CDR3 comprises 13 residues. V was clipped by 0 bases and J by 8 bases, with 11 bases between them. Germline assignment: CDR1 SGHRS and CDR2 YFSETQ. The CDR3 loop reads CASSLVGDSGYTF. CDR3 coding DNA: TGCGCCAGCAGCTTGGTAGGTGACTCCGGCTACACCTTC.

V is TRBV9 and J is TRBJ2-3; tentative D call: TRBD1 (6 bases). The germline V gene encodes CDR1 SGDLS and CDR2 YYNGEE. This CDR3 region has 16 residues. Between the trimmed V and J ends, which lost 4 bases and 6 bases, there was a span of 21 bases. The CDR3, as DNA: TGTGCCAGCAGCCCAATGGGGGCTCGAAAGGGGGATACGCAGTATTTT. The encoded protein is CASSPMGARKGDTQYF. The variable domain in full, completed from reference TRBV9 and TRBJ2-3, reads DSGVTQTPKHLITATGQRVTLRCSPRSGDLSVYWYQQSLDQGLQFLIQYYNGEERAKGNILERFSAQQFPDLHSELNLSSLELGDSALYFCASSPMGARKGDTQYFGPGTRLTVL.

This chain connects TRBV19 to TRBJ1-5; 12 nucleotides match TRBD1. J lost 7 bases, V lost 6 bases, and 7 bases had no gene match. Germline CDR1 is LNHDA and CDR2 is SQIVND (reference sequence). The CDR3 consists of 15 residues. CDR3 in amino acids: CASRGWDRGLQPQHF. CDR3 DNA: TGTGCCAGTAGGGGTTGGGACAGGGGGCTGCAGCCCCAGCATTTT.

The chain has TRBV19 and TRBJ2-5, with 8 bases aligning to TRBD1. CDR3 length: 13 amino acids. After removal of 5 bases from V and 7 bases from J, the junction contained 6 bases not matched to a gene. Looked up from germline, CDR1 is LNHDA and CDR2 is SQIVND (reference sequence). CDR3 nucleotides: TGTGCCAGTAGTTCGACAGGGGATGGGACCCAGTACTTC. The encoded protein is CASSSTGDGTQYF.

The chain links TRBV16 to TRBJ2-3, with no clear D. Trimming removed 2 bases at V and 6 bases at J, with 6 bases between. CDR1 is KGHSY and CDR2 is FQNENV in the germline V gene. The CDR3 runs 12 residues. CDR3 residues: CASSQAFDTQYF. The CDR3 nucleotides are TGTGCCAGCAGCCAAGCATTTGATACGCAGTATTTT.

The gene calls are TRBV19 and TRBJ1-1, with 7 bases that match TRBD1. The CDR3 runs 18 residues. The junction had 16 bases not matched to a gene; V was cut back by 4 bases and J by 2 bases. Germline loops: CDR1 LNHDA, CDR2 SQIVND (reference sequence). CDR3 coding DNA: TGTGCCAGTAGTAGGCCGGACAGGCGAAGAGGGATAAACACTGAAGCTTTCTTT. Residues: CASSRPDRRRGINTEAFF.

In this sample, this clone turned up a few times. This chain joins TRBV6-5 and TRBJ2-1; 8 bases are a match to TRBD1. Germline CDR1 reads MNHEY; CDR2 reads SVGAGI. This CDR3 region has 14 residues. The ends lost 8 bases at V and 4 bases at J; junction bases unmatched: 7. CDR3 bases: TGTGCCAGCTCCGGACAGGGAGGATACAATGAGCAGTTCTTC. Translation: CASSGQGGYNEQFF.

This chain links TRBV6-6 with TRBJ2-7; a possible D gene is TRBD1 (5 bases). Germline lookup yields CDR1 MNHNY and CDR2 SVGAGI (reference sequence). Trimming took off 4 bases at V and 1 base at J, with 17 bases between the two ends. The CDR3 length is 16 residues. The chain's CDR3 is CASSSPDVAGSYEQYF. The CDR3 region has the DNA TGTGCCAGCAGTTCCCCCGACGTTGCAGGGTCCTACGAGCAGTACTTC.

This clone was seen only a few times. The chain recombines TRBV6-1 with TRBJ2-5; the match to TRBD2 covers 14 bases. The V and J ends lost 5 bases and 9 bases, in that order; junction bases with no gene match: 8. The CDR3 is made up of 15 amino acids. Germline values: CDR1 MNHNS, CDR2 SASEGT. CDR3 nucleotides: TGTGCCAGCAGTCCGTCGACTAGCGGGAGGGGTCCCCAGTACTTC. This gives the protein CASSPSTSGRGPQYF.

This chain uses TRBV6-5 with TRBJ2-1; D is unclear. V dropped 0 bases and J dropped 7 bases, with 16 bases sitting between them. Germline V gene lookup returns CDR1 MNHEY and CDR2 SVGAGI. This CDR3 contains 16 residues. CDR3 DNA: TGTGCCAGCAGTTACTCGGCGGCCGCGCGAAGGAATGAGCAGTTCTTC. This encodes CASSYSAAARRNEQFF.

The chain couples TRBV4-2 to TRBJ1-1; D is uncertain. The germline gives CDR1 LGHNA, CDR2 YNFKEQ. The CDR3 has 13 amino acids. V lost 0 bases, J lost 8 bases, and 10 bases lay in between. CDR3 nucleotides: TGTGCCAGCAGCCAAGATCTTATAGGGGAAGCTTTCTTT. Its translation is CASSQDLIGEAFF.

This chain joins TRBV6-5 and TRBJ1-2, with 7 bases identical to TRBD1. The V segment lost 5 bases and the J segment 4 bases; nucleotides outside the gene matches: 7. The CDR3 totals 14 residues. Germline V lookup: CDR1 MNHEY, CDR2 SVGAGI. The chain's CDR3 is CASSQTTGLYGYTF. The CDR3, as DNA: TGTGCCAGCAGTCAAACGACAGGGCTCTATGGCTACACCTTC.